These 13 T cell receptor beta chains came from one sample sequenced in a study of cytomegalovirus exposure and HLA in healthy donors. PCR employed 60 Vbeta and 13 Jbeta primers. The method was immunoSEQ multiplex PCR; TCRdb's version includes in-frame clones alone and lacks a portion of them. The profile shows 150,000 to 200,000 clones, 70% to 85% of them singletons. Sample: PBMCs. The receptors were sampled from a human donor in good health.

The chain links TRBV7-2 to TRBJ1-3, with D possibly being TRBD1 (5 bases). CDR1 and CDR2 from the germline V gene are SGHTA and FQGNSA. This CDR3 has 16 amino acids. The germline V and J ends were trimmed by 5 bases and 1 base, with 15 bases remaining between them. The chain's CDR3 is CASSRAQVSSGNTIYF. The CDR3 DNA reads TGTGCCAGCAGCCGCGCACAGGTATCGTCTGGAAACACCATATATTTT.

This chain connects TRBV7-9 to TRBJ1-1; 9 bases match TRBD1. The CDR3 extends over 14 amino acids. The trim removed 5 bases at V and 2 bases at J, leaving 3 bases unmatched. The germline V gene has CDR1 SEHNR and CDR2 FQNEAQ (reference sequence). The CDR3 sequence is CASSTGQGNTEAFF. CDR3 bases: TGTGCCAGCAGCACGGGACAGGGAAACACTGAAGCTTTCTTT.

In this sample, this clone turned up a few times. The chain recombines TRBV10-3 with TRBJ2-3; the D gene is possibly TRBD1 (6 bases). With 10 bases removed from V and 0 bases from J, the gap between germline ends came to 14 bases. Germline assignment: CDR1 ENHRY and CDR2 SYGVKD. The CDR3 is made up of 14 amino acids. The CDR3 is CATQDQGSTDTQYF. CDR3 DNA sequence: TGTGCCACCCAAGATCAGGGGAGCACAGATACGCAGTATTTT.

This rearrangement joins TRBV5-4 to TRBJ1-2; D remains ambiguous. V lost 4 bases and J 1 base, leaving 5 bases between the germline ends. The germline V gene has CDR1 SGHNT and CDR2 YYREEE (reference sequence). CDR3 length: 12 amino acids. The CDR3 sequence is CASSADNYGYTF. The CDR3 bases are TGTGCCAGCAGCGCGGATAACTATGGCTACACCTTC.

The chain recombines TRBV7-9 with TRBJ1-1; TRBD1 agrees at 8 bases. Germline CDR1 SEHNR, CDR2 FQNEAQ (reference sequence). CDR3 length equals 15 residues. Trimming at V came to 5 bases and at J to 3 bases, leaving 8 bases not matched to a gene. The CDR3 is CASSPRLDRDTEAFF. CDR3 DNA sequence: TGTGCCAGCAGCCCCCGCCTGGACAGGGACACTGAAGCTTTCTTT.

This rearrangement joins TRBV7-2 to TRBJ2-6, with D perhaps matching TRBD2 (5 bases). V lost 5 bases and J lost 2, with 10 bases in between. The CDR3 consists of 15 residues. From germline, CDR1 is SGHTA and CDR2 FQGNSA. The CDR3 DNA reads as TGTGCCAGCAGCACTCGGGGAGCTGGGGCCAACGTCCTGACTTTC. It translates to CASSTRGAGANVLTF.

The DNA of the CDR3 is TGTGCCAGTAGTATTAGGGGTAGGAACACTGAAGCTTTCTTT. This codes for CASSIRGRNTEAFF. This sequence joins TRBV19 and TRBJ1-1; tentatively, D is TRBD1 (5 bases). Germline CDR1 and CDR2: LNHDA and SQIVND (reference sequence). The CDR3 is 14 amino acids. V gave up 3 bases and J gave up 1 base, with 9 bases separating them. The variable domain in full, with the rest retrieved from reference TRBV19 and TRBJ1-1, is DGGITQSPKYLFRKEGQNVTLSCEQNLNHDAMYWYRQDPGQGLRLIYYSQIVNDFQKGDIAEGYSVSREKKESFPLTVTSAQKNPTAFYLCASSIRGRNTEAFFGQGTRLTVV.

This chain joins TRBV10-3 and TRBJ1-1; a weak D match, TRBD1 (5 bases). Germline V lookup: CDR1 ENHRY, CDR2 SYGVKD. Trimming took off 4 bases at V and 4 bases at J, with 7 bases between the two ends. The CDR3 contains 12 residues. CDR3 DNA: TGTGCCATCAGTGGGAGGGGCACTGAAGCTTTCTTT. Protein sequence: CAISGRGTEAFF.

V and J are TRBV5-8 and TRBJ2-3; D may be TRBD2 (7 bases). The CDR3 length is 13 residues. Trimming removed 6 bases from V and 6 bases from J, with 14 bases in between. Germline V gene lookup returns CDR1 SGHTS and CDR2 YDEGEE. In DNA, the CDR3 is TGTGCCAGCACTTTGGGGGGGGCCGATACGCAGTATTTT. Amino acids: CASTLGGADTQYF.

V and J are TRBV5-6 and TRBJ1-2; D is unclear. Germline V lookup: CDR1 SGHDT, CDR2 YYEEEE. Between the trimmed V and J ends, which lost 5 bases and 5 bases, there was a span of 16 bases. This CDR3 region has 14 residues. CDR3 bases: TGTGCCAGCAGGTACGGGGTTCTTCGGTATGGCTACACCTTC. Protein sequence: CASRYGVLRYGYTF.

The V gene is TRBV6-5, the J gene TRBJ1-2, with 9 bases fitting TRBD1. The length of the CDR3 is 13 residues. Germline CDR1 and CDR2: MNHEY and SVGAGI. V lost 5 bases and J lost 5; bases outside the gene matches: 3. CDR3 sequence (DNA): TGTGCCAGCAGTAATGGACAGGGGTATGGCTACACCTTC. It is translated as CASSNGQGYGYTF.

The chain couples TRBV6-5 to TRBJ1-1; possibly TRBD1 for D (5 bases). Germline V gives CDR1 MNHEY, CDR2 SVGAGI. This CDR3 is built from 13 residues. Trimming pared 2 bases from V and 4 bases from J, leaving 8 bases between. CDR3 region: CASSYNGGTEAFF. Here the CDR3 DNA reads TGTGCCAGCAGTTACAACGGGGGCACTGAAGCTTTCTTT.

In its sample, this clone was seen once. This chain links TRBV11-3 with TRBJ2-3, with D possibly TRBD1 on 6 matching bases. Per the germline V gene, CDR1 is SGHNT and CDR2 is YENEEA. The V end was cut by 1 base, the J end by 6 bases, with 14 bases between. The length of the CDR3 is 15 residues. CDR3 nucleotide sequence: TGTGCCAGCAGCTTAGTAACAGGGCAGGTGGATACGCAGTATTTT. Translation: CASSLVTGQVDTQYF.